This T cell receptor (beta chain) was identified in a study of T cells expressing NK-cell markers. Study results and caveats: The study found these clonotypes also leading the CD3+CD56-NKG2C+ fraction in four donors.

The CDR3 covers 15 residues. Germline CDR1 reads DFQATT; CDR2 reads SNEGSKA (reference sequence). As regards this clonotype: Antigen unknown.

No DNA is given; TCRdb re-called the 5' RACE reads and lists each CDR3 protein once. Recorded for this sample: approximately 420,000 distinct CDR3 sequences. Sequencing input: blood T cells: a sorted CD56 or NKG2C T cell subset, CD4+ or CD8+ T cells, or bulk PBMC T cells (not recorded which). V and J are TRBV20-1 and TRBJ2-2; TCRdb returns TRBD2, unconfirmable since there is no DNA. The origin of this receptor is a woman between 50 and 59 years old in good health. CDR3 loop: CSARPLRPLTGELFF.